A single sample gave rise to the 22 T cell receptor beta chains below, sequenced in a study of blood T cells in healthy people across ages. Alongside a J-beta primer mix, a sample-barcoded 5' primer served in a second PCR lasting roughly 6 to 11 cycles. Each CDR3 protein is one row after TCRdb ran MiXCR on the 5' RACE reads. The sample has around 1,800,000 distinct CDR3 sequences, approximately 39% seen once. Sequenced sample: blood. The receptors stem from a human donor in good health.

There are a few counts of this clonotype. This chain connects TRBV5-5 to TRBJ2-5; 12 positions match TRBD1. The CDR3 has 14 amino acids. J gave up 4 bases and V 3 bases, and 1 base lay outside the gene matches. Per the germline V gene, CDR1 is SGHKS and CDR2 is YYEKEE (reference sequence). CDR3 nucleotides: TGTGCCAGCAGCTCGGGACAGGGGGCAGAGACCCAGTACTTC. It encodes CASSSGQGAETQYF.

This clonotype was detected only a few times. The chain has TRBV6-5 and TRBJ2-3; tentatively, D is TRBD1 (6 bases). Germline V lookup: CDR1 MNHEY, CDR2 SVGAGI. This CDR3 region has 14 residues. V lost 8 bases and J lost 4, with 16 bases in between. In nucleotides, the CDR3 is TGTGCCAGCTCGAGGGGCAGGGGAGCAGATACGCAGTATTTT. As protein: CASSRGRGADTQYF.

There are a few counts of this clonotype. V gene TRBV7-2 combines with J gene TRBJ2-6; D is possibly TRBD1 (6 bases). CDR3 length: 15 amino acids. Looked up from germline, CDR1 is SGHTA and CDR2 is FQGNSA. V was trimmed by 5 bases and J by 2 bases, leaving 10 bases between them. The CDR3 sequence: CASSPYRAGANVLTF. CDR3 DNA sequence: TGTGCCAGCAGCCCCTACAGGGCTGGGGCCAACGTCCTGACTTTC.

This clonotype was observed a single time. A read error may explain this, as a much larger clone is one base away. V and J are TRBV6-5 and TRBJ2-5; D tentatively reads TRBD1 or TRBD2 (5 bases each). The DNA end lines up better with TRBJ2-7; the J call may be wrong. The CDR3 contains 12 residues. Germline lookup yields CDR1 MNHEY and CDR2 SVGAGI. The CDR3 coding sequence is TGTGCCCGCAGTTACGGGACCGACGAGCAGTACTTC. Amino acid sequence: CARSYGTDEQYF.

The CDR3 coding sequence is TGTGCCTGGAGTGCCCACAGTGAGAGCTATGGCTACACCTTC. Translating it yields CAWSAHSESYGYTF. The chain links TRBV30 to TRBJ1-2; D not certain. The germline CDR1 and CDR2 sequences are GTSNPN and SVGIG (reference sequence). Trimming stripped 1 base from V and 4 bases from J, with 13 bases between. This CDR3 region has 14 residues.

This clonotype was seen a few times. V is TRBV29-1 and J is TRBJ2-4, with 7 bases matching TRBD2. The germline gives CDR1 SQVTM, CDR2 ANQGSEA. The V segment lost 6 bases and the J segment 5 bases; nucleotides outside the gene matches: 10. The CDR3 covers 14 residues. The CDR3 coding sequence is TGCAGCGTCGGGGGGTGGTCCGCTGAAAACATTCAGTACTTC. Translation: CSVGGWSAENIQYF.

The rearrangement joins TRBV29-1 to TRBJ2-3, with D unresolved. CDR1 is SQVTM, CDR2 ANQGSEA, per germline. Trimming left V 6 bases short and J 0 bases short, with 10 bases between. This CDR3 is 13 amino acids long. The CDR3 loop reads CSVFHLSTDTQYF. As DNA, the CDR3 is TGCAGCGTGTTTCACCTCAGCACAGATACGCAGTATTTT.

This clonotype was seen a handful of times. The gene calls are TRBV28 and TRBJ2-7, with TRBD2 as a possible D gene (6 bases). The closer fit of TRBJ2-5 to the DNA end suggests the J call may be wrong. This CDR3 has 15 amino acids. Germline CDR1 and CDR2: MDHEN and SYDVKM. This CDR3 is CASSSALAVRETQYF. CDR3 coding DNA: TGTGCCAGCAGTTCGGCCTTAGCGGTCCGGGAGACCCAGTACTTC.

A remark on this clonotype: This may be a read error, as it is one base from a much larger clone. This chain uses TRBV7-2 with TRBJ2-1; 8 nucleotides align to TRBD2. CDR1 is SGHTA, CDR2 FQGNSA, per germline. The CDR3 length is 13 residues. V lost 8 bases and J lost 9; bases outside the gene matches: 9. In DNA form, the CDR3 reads TGTGCCAGCGGGACTAGTCGTCGGGGTGAGCAGTTCTTC. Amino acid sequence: CASGTSRRGEQFF.

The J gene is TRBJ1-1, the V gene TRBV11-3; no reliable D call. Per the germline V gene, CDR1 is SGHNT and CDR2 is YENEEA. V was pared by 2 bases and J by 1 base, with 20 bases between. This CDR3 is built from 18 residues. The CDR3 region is CASSLSLRRDWGNTEAFF. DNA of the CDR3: TGTGCCAGCAGCTTATCCCTAAGGAGGGATTGGGGGAACACTGAAGCTTTCTTT.

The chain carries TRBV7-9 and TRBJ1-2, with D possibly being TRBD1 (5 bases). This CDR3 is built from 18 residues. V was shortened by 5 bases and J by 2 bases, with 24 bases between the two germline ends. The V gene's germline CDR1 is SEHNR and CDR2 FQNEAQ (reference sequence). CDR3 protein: CASSLGATDSFSNYGYTF. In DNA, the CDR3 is TGTGCCAGCAGCCTAGGCGCTACCGACAGTTTTTCCAACTATGGCTACACCTTC.

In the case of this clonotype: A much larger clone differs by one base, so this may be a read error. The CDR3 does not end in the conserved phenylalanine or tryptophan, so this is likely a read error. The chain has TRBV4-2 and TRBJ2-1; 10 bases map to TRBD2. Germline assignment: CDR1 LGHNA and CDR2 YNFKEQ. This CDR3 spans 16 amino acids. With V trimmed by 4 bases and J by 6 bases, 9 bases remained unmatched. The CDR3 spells CASSPEGLAGANEQFV. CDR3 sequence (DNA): TGTGCCAGCAGCCCGGAAGGGCTAGCGGGGGCCAATGAGCAGTTCGTC.

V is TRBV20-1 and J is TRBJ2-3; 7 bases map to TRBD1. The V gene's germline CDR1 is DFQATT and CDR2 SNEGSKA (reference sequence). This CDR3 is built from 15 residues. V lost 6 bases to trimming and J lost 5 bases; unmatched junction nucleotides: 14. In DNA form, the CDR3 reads TGCAGTGCCTCACGAAGACAGGGTGAAGGAGATACGCAGTATTTT. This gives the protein CSASRRQGEGDTQYF.

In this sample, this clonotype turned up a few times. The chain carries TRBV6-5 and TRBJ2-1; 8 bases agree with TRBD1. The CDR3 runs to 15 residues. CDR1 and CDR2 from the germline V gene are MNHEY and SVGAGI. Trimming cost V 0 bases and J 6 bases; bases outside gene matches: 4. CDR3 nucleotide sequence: TGTGCCAGCAGTTACTCGACAGGGGCACCCAATGAGCAGTTCTTC. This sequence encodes CASSYSTGAPNEQFF.

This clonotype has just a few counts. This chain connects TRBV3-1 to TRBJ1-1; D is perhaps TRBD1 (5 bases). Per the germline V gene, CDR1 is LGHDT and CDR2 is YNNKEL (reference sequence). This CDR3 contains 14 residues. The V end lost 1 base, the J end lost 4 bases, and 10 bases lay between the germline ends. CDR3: CASSQVSGSTEAFF. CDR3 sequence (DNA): TGTGCCAGCAGCCAAGTATCAGGGTCCACTGAAGCTTTCTTT.

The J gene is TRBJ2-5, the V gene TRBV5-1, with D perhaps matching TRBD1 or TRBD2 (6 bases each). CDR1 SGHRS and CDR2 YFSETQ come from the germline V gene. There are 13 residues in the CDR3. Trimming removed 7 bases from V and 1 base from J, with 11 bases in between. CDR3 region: CASLGGFQETQYF. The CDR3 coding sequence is TGCGCCAGCCTCGGGGGCTTCCAAGAGACCCAGTACTTC.

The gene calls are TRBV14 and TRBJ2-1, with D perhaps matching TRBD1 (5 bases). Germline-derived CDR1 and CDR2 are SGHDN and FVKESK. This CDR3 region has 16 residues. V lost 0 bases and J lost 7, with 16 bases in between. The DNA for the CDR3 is TGTGCCAGCAGCCAAGATGGTAGGGGAATAGGGAATGAGCAGTTCTTC. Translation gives CASSQDGRGIGNEQFF. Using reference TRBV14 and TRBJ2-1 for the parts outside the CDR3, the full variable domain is EAGVTQFPSHSVIEKGQTVTLRCDPISGHDNLYWYRRVMGKEIKFLLHFVKESKQDESGMPNNRFLAERTGGTYSTLKVQPAELEDSGVYFCASSQDGRGIGNEQFFGPGTRLTVL.

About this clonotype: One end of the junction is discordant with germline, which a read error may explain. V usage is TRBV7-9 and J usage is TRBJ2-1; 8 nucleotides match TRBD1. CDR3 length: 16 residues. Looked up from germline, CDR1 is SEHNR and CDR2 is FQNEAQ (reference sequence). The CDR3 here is CASSLTGGHPYNEQFF. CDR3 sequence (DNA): TGTGCCAGCAGTCTCACAGGGGGTCATCCATACAATGAACAGTTCTTC.

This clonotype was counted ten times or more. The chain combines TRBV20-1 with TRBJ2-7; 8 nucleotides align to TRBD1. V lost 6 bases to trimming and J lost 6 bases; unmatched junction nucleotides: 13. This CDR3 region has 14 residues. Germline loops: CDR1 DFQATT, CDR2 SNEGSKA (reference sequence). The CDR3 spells CSAPRQTGASEQYF. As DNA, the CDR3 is TGCAGTGCCCCGCGGCAGACAGGGGCATCCGAGCAGTACTTC.

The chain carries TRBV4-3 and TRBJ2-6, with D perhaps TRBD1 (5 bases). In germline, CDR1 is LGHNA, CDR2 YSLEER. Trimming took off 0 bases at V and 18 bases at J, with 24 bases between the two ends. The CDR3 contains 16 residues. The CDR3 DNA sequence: TGCGCCAGCAGCCAAGATTTGGGCTCTGGGGCCAACATCCCGACTTTC. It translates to CASSQDLGSGANIPTF.

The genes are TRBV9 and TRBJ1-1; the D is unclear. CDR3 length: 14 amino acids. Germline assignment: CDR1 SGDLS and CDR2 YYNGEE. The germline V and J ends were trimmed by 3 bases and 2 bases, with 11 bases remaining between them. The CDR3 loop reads CASSAPGGNTEAFF. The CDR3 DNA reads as TGTGCCAGCAGCGCCCCCGGAGGAAACACTGAAGCTTTCTTT.

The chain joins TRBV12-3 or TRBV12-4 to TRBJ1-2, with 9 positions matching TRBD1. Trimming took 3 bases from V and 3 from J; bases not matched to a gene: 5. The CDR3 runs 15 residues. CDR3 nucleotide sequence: TGTGCCAGCAGTTTGCAGGACAGGGGATACTATGGCTACACCTTC. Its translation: CASSLQDRGYYGYTF.